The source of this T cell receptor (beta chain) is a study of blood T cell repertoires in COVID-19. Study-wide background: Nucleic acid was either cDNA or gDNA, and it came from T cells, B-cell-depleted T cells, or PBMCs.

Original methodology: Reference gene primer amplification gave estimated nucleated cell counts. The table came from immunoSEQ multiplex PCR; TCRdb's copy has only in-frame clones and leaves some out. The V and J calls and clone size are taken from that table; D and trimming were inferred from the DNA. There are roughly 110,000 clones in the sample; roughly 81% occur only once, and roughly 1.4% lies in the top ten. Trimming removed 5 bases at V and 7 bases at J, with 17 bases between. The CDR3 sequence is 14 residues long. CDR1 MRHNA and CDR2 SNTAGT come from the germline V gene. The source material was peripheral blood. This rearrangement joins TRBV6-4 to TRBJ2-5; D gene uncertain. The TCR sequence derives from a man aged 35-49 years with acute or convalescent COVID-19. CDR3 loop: CASSTTGLSATQYF. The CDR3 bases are TGTGCCAGCAGTACTACTGGCCTGTCAGCGACCCAGTACTTC.